Each of the 4 T cell receptor beta chains below was sequenced from the same sample in a study of CD8 T cells in Susac syndrome. It was with random hexamers that 0.5 to 1 ug RNA was reverse transcribed. TCRdb processed the immunoSEQ multiplex PCR reads anew with MiXCR; each CDR3 protein has one entry. Among approximately 170,000 distinct CDR3 sequences listed, less than 95% were seen once. The sample was CD4+ T cells from PBMCs. These receptors were collected from a human donor with multiple sclerosis.

The chain employs TRBV6-5 and TRBJ2-5; no reliable D call. CDR1 is MNHEY, CDR2 SVGAGI, per germline. The CDR3 has 11 residues. Trimming removed 5 bases at V and 7 bases at J, with 8 bases between. The CDR3 spells CASSDHGTQYF. CDR3 bases: TGTGCCAGCAGTGACCACGGGACCCAGTACTTC.

CDR3: CASNSGGMNTEAFF. In nucleotides, the CDR3 is TGTGCCAGCAATTCAGGGGGCATGAACACTGAAGCTTTCTTT. The V call is TRBV2, the J call TRBJ1-1; TRBD1 matches at 8 bases. J gave up 0 bases and V 7 bases, and 4 bases lay outside the gene matches. From germline, CDR1 is SNHLY and CDR2 FYNNEI. The CDR3 contains 14 residues.

The V gene is TRBV7-9, the J gene TRBJ2-4, with D unclear. The CDR3 extends over 12 amino acids. CDR1 SEHNR and CDR2 FQNEAQ come from the germline V gene (reference sequence). V was pared by 5 bases and J by 5 bases, with 7 bases between. DNA of the CDR3: TGTGCCAGCAGCCCAAAGGAAAACATTCAGTACTTC. Amino acid sequence: CASSPKENIQYF.

V and J are TRBV9 and TRBJ2-7; D is uncertain. V was trimmed by 0 bases and J by 5 bases, leaving 3 bases between them. Per germline, CDR1 SGDLS and CDR2 YYNGEE. The CDR3 runs 11 residues. For the CDR3, the DNA is TGTGCCAGCAGCGTAGGACACGAGCAGTACTTC. Amino acid sequence: CASSVGHEQYF.